This TCR beta chain was recorded in a study of shared clonotypes between healthy human individuals. Overall study findings and caveats: Several donors had approximately 4.6% of their naive CD4 clonotypes in common.

Around 200 ng DNA, 25,000 to 30,000 T cell genomes, went into each sorted-subset replicate PCR. The method was immunoSEQ multiplex PCR; TCRdb's version includes in-frame clones alone and lacks a portion of them. The repertoire holds roughly 2.1 million clones, with approximately 94% as singletons. As regards this clone: Antigen: not known.

CD8 cells regarded as naive lacked CD45RO, were positively chosen for CCR7, and omitted terminally differentiated effector memory CD45RA+ cells. The CDR3 length is 17 residues. J was trimmed by 2 bases and V by 0 bases; bases with no gene match: 5. Germline V gives CDR1 SGDLS, CDR2 YYNGEE. The receptor's source is a man between 18 and 35 years old in good health. Some clones in this sample may be carry-over from other donors' samples. Sequencing was carried out using naive CD8+ T cells from PBMCs. The chain employs TRBV9 and TRBJ2-2, with 9 bases lining up with TRBD2. CDR3 nucleotides: TGTGCCAGCAGCGTAGCTCGACTAGCGGTAAACACCGGGGAGCTGTTTTTT. Its translation: CASSVARLAVNTGELFF. Supplemented by reference TRBV9 and TRBJ2-2, the full variable domain reads DSGVTQTPKHLITATGQRVTLRCSPRSGDLSVYWYQQSLDQGLQFLIQYYNGEERAKGNILERFSAQQFPDLHSELNLSSLELGDSALYFCASSVARLAVNTGELFFGEGSRLTVL.